This T cell receptor (beta chain) was sequenced in a study of OX40 agonist ivuxolimab in advanced cancers. Study summary: Past anti-PD-1, anti-PD-L1 or anti-CTLA-4 therapy was accepted, and 30% to 50% had received some.

This CDR3 contains 15 residues. V dropped 3 bases and J dropped 1; count of bases not matched to a gene: 5. Germline CDR1 LGHNT, CDR2 FRNRAP. Sequenced by immunoSEQ multiplex PCR; TCRdb stores in-frame clones only, minus some. The sample holds about 45,000 clones, 75% to 85% seen once. Excluded were patients having autoimmune disease history or systemic immunosuppression. The rearrangement uses TRBV12-5 and TRBJ2-7; 8 bases map to TRBD1. This receptor was identified in an adult with an advanced solid tumor such as melanoma, head and neck, liver or kidney cancer. Specimen: CD4+ or CD8+ T cells sorted from blood, collected in a trial of the OX40 agonist ivuxolimab. The CDR3: CASGFTRDRSYEQYF. For the CDR3, the DNA is TGTGCTAGTGGTTTCACCAGGGACAGGTCCTACGAGCAGTACTTC.